Listed below are T cell receptor beta chains from one sample, sequenced in a study of shared clonotypes between healthy human individuals. The table came from immunoSEQ multiplex PCR; TCRdb's copy has only in-frame clones and leaves some out. The repertoire holds hundreds of thousands of clones, with 85% to 95% as singletons. The sequenced sample consisted of naive CD8+ T cells sorted from blood. The receptors originated from a woman in her 30s in good health. Each CDR3 is given with its conserved first and last residue. The order of the fields is J gene, clone size, D gene, V gene, CDR3 DNA, CDR3 protein. D genes are given only for firm matches. Clone size is given for some rows only: seen once, a few or many times, or a class if the clone is expanded.

J: TRBJ2-7
size: .
D: .
V: TRBV21-1
DNA: TGTGCCAGCAGCAAACCGGAAGTCAATCCCTCCTACGAGCAGTACTTC
CDR3: CASSKPEVNPSYEQYF

J: TRBJ2-5
size: .
D: .
V: TRBV15
DNA: TGTGCCACCAGCAGAGTTGGAGCGGAGCAAGAGACCCAGTACTTC
CDR3: CATSRVGAEQETQYF

J: TRBJ2-2
size: .
D: .
V: TRBV5-4
DNA: TGTGCCAGCACCGGCGAGGACCTAGACACCGGGGAGCTGTTTTTT
CDR3: CASTGEDLDTGELFF

J: TRBJ2-2
size: .
D: .
V: TRBV27
DNA: TGTGCCAGCAGTTTGGTGGCAGGGGAGGGCGGGGAGCTGTTTTTT
CDR3: CASSLVAGEGGELFF

J: TRBJ2-3
size: once
D: .
V: TRBV7-2
DNA: TGTGCCAGCAGCTTAGTGGGGGGATACACAGATACGCAGTATTTT
CDR3: CASSLVGGYTDTQYF

J: TRBJ2-7
size: .
D: TRBD2
V: TRBV4-2
DNA: TGTGCCAGCAGCCCCGAATTAAGCGGGAGGTCCTACGAGCAGTACTTC
CDR3: CASSPELSGRSYEQYF

J: TRBJ1-2
size: .
D: .
V: TRBV29-1
DNA: TGCAGCGTTGTGGACACCGCAAACTATGGCTACACCTTC
CDR3: CSVVDTANYGYTF

J: TRBJ2-7
size: .
D: .
V: TRBV29-1
DNA: TGCAGCGTTGTGGTCAGCTCCTACGAGCAGTACTTC
CDR3: CSVVVSSYEQYF

J: TRBJ2-7
size: .
D: TRBD1
V: TRBV28
DNA: TGTGCCAGCAGTTCCCGGACAGGGTGGTTCGAGCAGTACTTC
CDR3: CASSSRTGWFEQYF

J: TRBJ2-3
size: .
D: .
V: TRBV7-2
DNA: TGTGCCAGCAGCTTAGTGGGCCTCACAGATACGCAGTATTTT
CDR3: CASSLVGLTDTQYF

J: TRBJ1-1
size: .
D: TRBD1
V: TRBV13
DNA: TGTGCCAGCAACAACAGGGGGGGAGTAATTGAAGCTTTCTTT
CDR3: CASNNRGGVIEAFF

J: TRBJ2-2
size: .
D: .
V: TRBV7-9
DNA: TGTGCCAGCAGCTTGTTAGATGTGGTGAACACCGGGGAGCTGTTTTTT
CDR3: CASSLLDVVNTGELFF

J: TRBJ2-7
size: .
D: TRBD1
V: TRBV9
DNA: TGTGCCAGCAGCGCCGGACAGGGGGGCTACGAGCAGTACTTC
CDR3: CASSAGQGGYEQYF

J: TRBJ2-7
size: .
D: .
V: TRBV29-1
DNA: TGCAGCGTTGCCCCAAACACCTACGAGCAGTACTTC
CDR3: CSVAPNTYEQYF

J: TRBJ1-3
size: .
D: .
V: TRBV2
DNA: TGTGCCAGCAGGCCGAGGACATCTGGAAACACCATATATTTT
CDR3: CASRPRTSGNTIYF

J: TRBJ2-7
size: .
D: TRBD2
V: TRBV2
DNA: TGTGCCATGCTGTCGGCGGGAGGGCCCACGAGCTCCTACGAGCAGTACTTC
CDR3: CAMLSAGGPTSSYEQYF

J: TRBJ2-1
size: .
D: TRBD1
V: TRBV7-9
DNA: TGTTCCAGCAACCGGGACAGGGCCTACAATGAGCAGTTCTTC
CDR3: CSSNRDRAYNEQFF

J: TRBJ1-2
size: once
D: .
V: TRBV5-1
DNA: TGCGCCAGCAGCTCCGATCGACAGGCAACCTTATATGGCTACACCTTC
CDR3: CASSSDRQATLYGYTF

J: TRBJ1-1
size: once
D: .
V: TRBV27
DNA: TGTGCCAGCAGTTCGGGAAGTCGGGCTTTCTTT
CDR3: CASSSGSRAFF

J: TRBJ2-7
size: .
D: TRBD2
V: TRBV5-1
DNA: TGCGCCAGCAGTGGTGGCGGGAGCGGCAACGAGCAGTACTTC
CDR3: CASSGGGSGNEQYF

J: TRBJ2-1
size: .
D: TRBD1
V: TRBV11-3
DNA: TGTGCCAGCAGCAATACCCCAGGGGGTGAGCAGTTCTTC
CDR3: CASSNTPGGEQFF

J: TRBJ2-7
size: .
D: .
V: TRBV19
DNA: TGTGCCAGTAGTTCCTGGACTCACGAGCAGTACTTC
CDR3: CASSSWTHEQYF

J: TRBJ2-1
size: .
D: .
V: TRBV9
DNA: TGTGCCAGCAGCCCTGGGGCTACGCTGTTCTTC
CDR3: CASSPGATLFF

J: TRBJ1-2
size: .
D: .
V: TRBV28
DNA: TGTGCCAGCAGACCTCCCCAGGGTATGCCGTCCGGCTACACCTTC
CDR3: CASRPPQGMPSGYTF

J: TRBJ2-1
size: .
D: TRBD2
V: TRBV7-2
DNA: TGTGCCAGCAGCGAAAGCGGGAGCTCCTACAATGAGCAGTTCTTC
CDR3: CASSESGSSYNEQFF

J: TRBJ2-7
size: .
D: TRBD1
V: TRBV5-1
DNA: TGCGCCAGCAGCAAGGGGACAGGGGGGTCCTACGAGCAGTACTTC
CDR3: CASSKGTGGSYEQYF

J: TRBJ2-1
size: .
D: .
V: TRBV19
DNA: TGTGCCAGTAGTATAGATTTTGGGACTTACAATGAGCAGTTCTTC
CDR3: CASSIDFGTYNEQFF

J: TRBJ1-1
size: many
D: .
V: TRBV5-4
DNA: TGTGCCAGCAGCTTACCGGGGGACACTGAAGCTTTCTTT
CDR3: CASSLPGDTEAFF

J: TRBJ2-7
size: .
D: TRBD2
V: TRBV27
DNA: TGTGCCAGCAGTCTAGCGGGAACTGGACTCGAGCAGTACTTC
CDR3: CASSLAGTGLEQYF

J: TRBJ1-5
size: .
D: TRBD1
V: TRBV27
DNA: TGTGCCAGCAGTGCCGGGACAGGGGGTTTTCAGCCCCAGCATTTT
CDR3: CASSAGTGGFQPQHF

J: TRBJ2-7
size: .
D: TRBD2
V: TRBV2
DNA: TGTGCCAGCACACCTAGCGGGGAAAGCTCCTACGAGCAGTACTTC
CDR3: CASTPSGESSYEQYF

J: TRBJ1-6
size: .
D: TRBD1
V: TRBV27
DNA: TGTGCCAGCAGATCGGGAAAGGGGGCTACACCCCTCCACTTT
CDR3: CASRSGKGATPLHF

J: TRBJ2-5
size: .
D: TRBD2
V: TRBV11-2
DNA: TGTGCCAGCAGCCCAGTTCTAGCGGGAAACCAAGAGACCCAGTACTTC
CDR3: CASSPVLAGNQETQYF

J: TRBJ2-2
size: .
D: .
V: TRBV29-1
DNA: TGCAGCGTTGATGCGGCAGGCGGCACCGGGGAGCTGTTTTTT
CDR3: CSVDAAGGTGELFF

J: TRBJ2-2
size: .
D: TRBD1
V: TRBV6-5
DNA: TGTGCCAGCAGTTACACTGGGACAGGGAATACCGGGGAGCTGTTTTTT
CDR3: CASSYTGTGNTGELFF

J: TRBJ2-7
size: .
D: TRBD1
V: TRBV5-1
DNA: TGCGCCAGCAGCTACTTCAGGGGGCAGGGATACGAGCAGTACTTC
CDR3: CASSYFRGQGYEQYF

J: TRBJ2-7
size: .
D: TRBD2
V: TRBV27
DNA: TGTGCCAGCAGTTTATTTGCGGGAGGGTCCTACGAGCAGTACTTC
CDR3: CASSLFAGGSYEQYF

J: TRBJ2-7
size: .
D: .
V: TRBV7-2
DNA: TGTGCCAGCAGCCGAGACGGGTACGAGCAGTACTTC
CDR3: CASSRDGYEQYF

J: TRBJ2-7
size: .
D: TRBD2
V: TRBV4-1
DNA: TGCGCCAGCAGCCCATATCTTGCGGGAGGGAACGAGCAGTACTTC
CDR3: CASSPYLAGGNEQYF

J: TRBJ2-1
size: .
D: .
V: TRBV11-2
DNA: TGTGCCAGCAGCTTAGGCTCAGGTCTGTTCTTC
CDR3: CASSLGSGLFF